Listed below are T cell receptor beta chains from one sample, sequenced in a study of T-cell memory formation after mild COVID-19. Via MiXCR, TCRdb re-called the 5' RACE reads, giving one row per CDR3 protein. Counted here are just under 550,000 distinct CDR3 sequences, roughly 20% occurring once; the ten biggest clones make up approximately 13%. The sequenced sample was PBMCs or a T cell subset sorted from them (not recorded which). All receptors come from an adult woman who had mild COVID-19 (a few samples of this study predate the infection). Cell type and time point are not known. Each CDR3 is given with its conserved first and last residue. A D gene is named only where the DNA matches it firmly. Size tells how often a clone was seen (once, few, many) or the class of an expanded clone, and some rows leave it out.

>few|TRBV4-1|16|TRBD1|TRBJ2-3
CASSQVQGTGDDTQYF
TGCGCCAGCAGCCAAGTACAGGGGACCGGAGATGATACGCAGTATTTT
>.|TRBV7-8|17|.|TRBJ2-1
CASSPYYRSRDGNEQFF
TGTGCCAGCAGCCCCTACTACCGGTCCCGGGACGGGAATGAGCAGTTCTTC
>once|TRBV20-1|15|.|TRBJ2-2
CSARGAGVNTGELFF
TGCAGTGCTAGAGGAGCAGGGGTGAACACCGGGGAGCTGTTTTTT
>.|TRBV5-4|15|TRBD2|TRBJ2-1
CASSSTSGRRNEQFF
TGTGCCAGCAGCTCGACTAGCGGCCGCCGCAATGAGCAGTTCTTC
>.|TRBV4-1|17|TRBD2|TRBJ2-7
CASSQHSERGPYYEQYF
TGCGCCAGCAGCCAACACTCGGAGCGGGGCCCCTACTACGAGCAGTACTTC
>.|TRBV4-3|15|.|TRBJ1-2
CASSQDLLEDYGYTF
TGCGCCAGCAGCCAAGATTTGTTGGAAGACTATGGCTACACCTTC
>once|TRBV19|16|TRBD2|TRBJ2-1
CASSQLAGGVGSEQFF
TGTGCCAGTAGTCAACTAGCGGGAGGGGTTGGTTCTGAGCAGTTCTTC
>few|TRBV5-6|12|.|TRBJ2-7
CASSQGNYEQYF
TGTGCCAGCAGCCAGGGCAACTACGAGCAGTACTTC
>.|TRBV27|17|TRBD1|TRBJ2-7
CASSLSPGDRGDYEQYF
TGTGCCAGCAGTTTAAGCCCGGGGGACAGGGGTGACTACGAGCAGTACTTC
>.|TRBV5-1|16|.|TRBJ1-2
CASSRDTGTDNYGYTF
TGCGCCAGCAGCCGTGATACAGGCACCGACAACTATGGCTACACCTTC
>many|TRBV5-1|15|TRBD2|TRBJ2-1
CASSSSGGSYNEQFF
TGCGCCAGCAGCTCCAGCGGGGGAAGCTACAATGAGCAGTTCTTC
>many|TRBV12-3/TRBV12-4|13|.|TRBJ2-3
CASSLVTTDTQYF
TGTGCCAGCAGTTTGGTAACCACAGATACGCAGTATTTT
>few|TRBV5-1|14|.|TRBJ2-7
CASSWGDSSYEQYF
TGCGCCAGCAGCTGGGGGGACAGCTCCTACGAGCAGTACTTC
>.|TRBV15|12|.|TRBJ2-1
CATSSQDNEQFF
TGTGCCACCAGCAGCCAGGACAATGAGCAGTTCTTC
>few|TRBV11-2|15|TRBD1|TRBJ2-2
CASSLGQVYTGELFF
TGTGCCAGCAGCTTGGGACAGGTTTACACCGGGGAGCTGTTTTTT
>.|TRBV4-1|13|TRBD2|TRBJ2-2
CASGPGRAGELFF
TGCGCCAGCGGACCAGGGAGGGCCGGGGAGCTGTTTTTT
>few|TRBV29-1|14|.|TRBJ2-2
CSVWDANSAGELFF
TGCAGCGTCTGGGACGCTAACTCGGCCGGGGAGCTGTTTTTT
>few|TRBV20-1|12|.|TRBJ1-2
CSALGGRSGYTF
TGCAGTGCTTTGGGGGGCCGCAGTGGCTACACCTTC
>many|TRBV7-8|15|TRBD1|TRBJ2-7
CASSLAGTGRYEQYF
TGTGCCAGCAGCTTAGCGGGGACAGGGCGCTACGAGCAGTACTTC
>.|TRBV9|16|.|TRBJ2-1
CASSLRLGGSGNEQFF
TGTGCCAGCAGCCTCCGTTTGGGGGGCTCAGGAAATGAGCAGTTCTTC
>many|TRBV7-9|14|TRBD2|TRBJ2-3
CASSLTGGADTQYF
TGTGCCAGCAGCTTAACCGGGGGGGCAGATACGCAGTATTTT
>.|TRBV4-2|18|TRBD2|TRBJ2-7
CASSQDQTMAGVPYEQYF
TGTGCCAGCAGCCAAGACCAAACGATGGCGGGAGTACCGTACGAGCAGTACTTC
>.|TRBV14|18|.|TRBJ2-3
CASSQDGFSKSSTDTQYF
TGTGCCAGCAGCCAAGATGGTTTCTCGAAGTCTAGCACAGATACGCAGTATTTT
>few|TRBV6-1|16|.|TRBJ2-6
CASSGGTASGANVLTF
TGTGCCAGCAGTGGAGGGACCGCCTCTGGGGCCAACGTCCTGACTTTC
>many|TRBV10-2|15|.|TRBJ1-1
CASTVGGQGNTEAFF
TGCGCCAGTACCGTCGGGGGGCAGGGGAACACTGAAGCTTTCTTT
>few|TRBV5-1|16|TRBD2|TRBJ2-1
CASSRPGLAVYNEQFF
TGCGCCAGCAGCAGGCCGGGACTAGCGGTCTACAATGAGCAGTTCTTC
>.|TRBV4-1|16|TRBD1|TRBJ1-2
CASSQGPGGTGNGYTF
TGCGCCAGCAGCCAAGGCCCCGGGGGGACAGGGAATGGCTACACCTTC